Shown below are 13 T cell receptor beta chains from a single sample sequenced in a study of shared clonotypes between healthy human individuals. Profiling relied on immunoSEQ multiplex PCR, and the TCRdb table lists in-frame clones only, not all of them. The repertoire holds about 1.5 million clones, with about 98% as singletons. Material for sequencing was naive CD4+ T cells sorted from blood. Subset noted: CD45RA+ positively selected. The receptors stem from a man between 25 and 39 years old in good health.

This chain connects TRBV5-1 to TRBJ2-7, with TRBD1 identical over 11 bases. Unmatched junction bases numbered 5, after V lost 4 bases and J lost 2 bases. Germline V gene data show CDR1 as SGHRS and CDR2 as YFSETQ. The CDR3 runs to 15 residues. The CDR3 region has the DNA TGCGCCAGCAGCCGAAGGACAGGGGGCCCCTACGAGCAGTACTTC. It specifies CASSRRTGGPYEQYF.

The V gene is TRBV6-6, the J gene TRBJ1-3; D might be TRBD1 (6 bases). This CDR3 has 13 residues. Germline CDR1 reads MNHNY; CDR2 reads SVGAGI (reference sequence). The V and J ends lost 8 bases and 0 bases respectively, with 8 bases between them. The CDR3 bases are TGTGCCAGCGGGACAAGCTCTGGAAACACCATATATTTT. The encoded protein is CASGTSSGNTIYF.

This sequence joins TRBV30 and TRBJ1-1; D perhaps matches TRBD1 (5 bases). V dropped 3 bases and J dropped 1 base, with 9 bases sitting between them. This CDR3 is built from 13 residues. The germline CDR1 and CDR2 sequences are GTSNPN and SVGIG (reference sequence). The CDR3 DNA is TGTGCCTGGAGGGGGACGGAGAACACTGAAGCTTTCTTT. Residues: CAWRGTENTEAFF.

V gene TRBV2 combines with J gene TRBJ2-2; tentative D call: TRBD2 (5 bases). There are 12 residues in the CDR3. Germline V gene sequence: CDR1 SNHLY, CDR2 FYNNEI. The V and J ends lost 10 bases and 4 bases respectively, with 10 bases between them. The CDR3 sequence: CAIDRGTGELFF. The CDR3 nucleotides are TGTGCCATAGACCGGGGCACCGGGGAGCTGTTTTTT.

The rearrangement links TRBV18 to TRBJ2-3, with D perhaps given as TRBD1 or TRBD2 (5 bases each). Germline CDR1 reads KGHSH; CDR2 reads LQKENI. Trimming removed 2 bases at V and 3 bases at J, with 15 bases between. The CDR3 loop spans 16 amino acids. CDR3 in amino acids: CASSPDTGAKTDTQYF. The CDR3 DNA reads TGTGCCAGCTCACCAGATACCGGGGCGAAAACAGATACGCAGTATTTT.

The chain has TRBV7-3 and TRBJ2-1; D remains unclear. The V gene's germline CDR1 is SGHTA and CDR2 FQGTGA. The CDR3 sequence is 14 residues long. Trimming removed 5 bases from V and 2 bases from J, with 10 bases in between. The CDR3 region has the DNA TGTGCCAGCAGCCACAAAAGTACCTACAATGAGCAGTTCTTC. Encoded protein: CASSHKSTYNEQFF.

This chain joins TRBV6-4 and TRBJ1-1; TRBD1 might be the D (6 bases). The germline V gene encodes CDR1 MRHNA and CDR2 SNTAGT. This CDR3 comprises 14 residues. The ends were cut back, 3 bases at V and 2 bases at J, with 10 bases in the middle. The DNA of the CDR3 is TGTGCCAGCAGTGAACAGGGTTTTAACACTGAAGCTTTCTTT. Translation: CASSEQGFNTEAFF.

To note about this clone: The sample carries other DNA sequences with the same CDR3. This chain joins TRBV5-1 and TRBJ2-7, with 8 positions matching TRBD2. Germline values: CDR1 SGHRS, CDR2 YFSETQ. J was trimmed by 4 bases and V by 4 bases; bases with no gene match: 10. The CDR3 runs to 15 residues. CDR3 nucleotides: TGCGCCAGCAGCCCAGCGGGACTAGGAGCATACGAGCAGTACTTC. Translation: CASSPAGLGAYEQYF.

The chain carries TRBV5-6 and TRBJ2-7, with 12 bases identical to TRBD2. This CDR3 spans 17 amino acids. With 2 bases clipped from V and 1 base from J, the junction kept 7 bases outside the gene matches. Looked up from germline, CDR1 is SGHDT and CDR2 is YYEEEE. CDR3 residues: CASSFPLTSGRSYEQYF. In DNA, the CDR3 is TGTGCCAGCAGCTTTCCCCTGACTAGCGGGAGATCCTACGAGCAGTACTTC.

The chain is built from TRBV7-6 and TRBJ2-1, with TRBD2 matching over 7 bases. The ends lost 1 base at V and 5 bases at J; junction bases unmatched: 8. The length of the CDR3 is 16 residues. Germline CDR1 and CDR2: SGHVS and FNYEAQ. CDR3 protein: CASSLVVGGVNNEQFF. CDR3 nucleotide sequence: TGTGCCAGCAGCTTAGTTGTGGGAGGGGTGAACAATGAGCAGTTCTTC.

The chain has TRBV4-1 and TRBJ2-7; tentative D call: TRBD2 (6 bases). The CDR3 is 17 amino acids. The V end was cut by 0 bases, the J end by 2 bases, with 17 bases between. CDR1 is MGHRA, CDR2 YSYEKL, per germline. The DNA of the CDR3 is TGCGCCAGCAGCCAAGATCTGGTCCGGGGACTGGCCTACGAGCAGTACTTC. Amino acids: CASSQDLVRGLAYEQYF.

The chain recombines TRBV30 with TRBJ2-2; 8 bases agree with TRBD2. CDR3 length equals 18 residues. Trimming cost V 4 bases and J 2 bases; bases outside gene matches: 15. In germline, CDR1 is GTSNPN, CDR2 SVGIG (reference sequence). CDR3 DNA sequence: TGTGCCTGGACCGGGACTAGGGGATTGACAAGTAACACCGGGGAGCTGTTTTTT. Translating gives CAWTGTRGLTSNTGELFF. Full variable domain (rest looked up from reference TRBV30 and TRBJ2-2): SQTIHQWPATLVQPVGSPLSLECTVEGTSNPNLYWYRQAAGRGLQLLFYSVGIGQISSEVPQNLSASRPQDRQFILSSKKLLLSDSGFYLCAWTGTRGLTSNTGELFFGEGSRLTVL.

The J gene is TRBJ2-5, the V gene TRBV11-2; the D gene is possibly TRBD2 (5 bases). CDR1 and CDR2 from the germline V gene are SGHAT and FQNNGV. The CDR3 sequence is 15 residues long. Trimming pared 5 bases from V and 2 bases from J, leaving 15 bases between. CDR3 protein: CASSKIEGRQETQYF. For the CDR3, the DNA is TGTGCCAGCAGCAAGATCGAGGGCCGACAAGAGACCCAGTACTTC.